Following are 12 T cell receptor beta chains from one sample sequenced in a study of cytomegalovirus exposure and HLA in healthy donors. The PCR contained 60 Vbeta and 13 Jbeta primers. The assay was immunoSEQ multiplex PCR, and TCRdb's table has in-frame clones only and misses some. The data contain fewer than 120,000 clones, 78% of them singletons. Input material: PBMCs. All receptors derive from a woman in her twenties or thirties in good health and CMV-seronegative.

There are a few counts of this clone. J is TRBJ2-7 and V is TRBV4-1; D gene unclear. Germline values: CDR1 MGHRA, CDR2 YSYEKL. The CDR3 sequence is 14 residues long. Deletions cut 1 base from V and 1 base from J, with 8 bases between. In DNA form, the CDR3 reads TGCGCCAGCAGCCAAGGGTGGCAGTCCTACGAGCAGTACTTC. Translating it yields CASSQGWQSYEQYF.

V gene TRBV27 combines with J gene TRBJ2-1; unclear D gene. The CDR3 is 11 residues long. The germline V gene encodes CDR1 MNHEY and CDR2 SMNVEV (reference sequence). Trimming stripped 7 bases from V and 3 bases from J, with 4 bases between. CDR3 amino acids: CASNYYNEQFF. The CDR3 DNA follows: TGTGCCAGCAATTACTACAATGAGCAGTTCTTC.

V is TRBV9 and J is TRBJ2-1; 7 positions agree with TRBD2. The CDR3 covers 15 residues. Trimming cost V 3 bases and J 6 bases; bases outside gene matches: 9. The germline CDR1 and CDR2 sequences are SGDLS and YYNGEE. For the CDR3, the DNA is TGTGCCAGCAGCGGGGGTCTCACTAGCGCCAATGAGCAGTTCTTC. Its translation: CASSGGLTSANEQFF.

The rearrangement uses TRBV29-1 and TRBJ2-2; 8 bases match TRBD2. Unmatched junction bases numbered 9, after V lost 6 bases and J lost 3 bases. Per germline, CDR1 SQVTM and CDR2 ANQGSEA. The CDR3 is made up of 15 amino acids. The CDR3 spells CSVIPTSGYTGELFF. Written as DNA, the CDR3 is TGCAGCGTGATACCTACTAGCGGATACACCGGGGAGCTGTTTTTT.

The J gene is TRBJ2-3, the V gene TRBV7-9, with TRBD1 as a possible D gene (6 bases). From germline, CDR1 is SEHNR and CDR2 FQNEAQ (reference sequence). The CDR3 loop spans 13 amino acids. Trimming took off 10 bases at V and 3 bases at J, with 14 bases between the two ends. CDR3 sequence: CATSGESTDTQYF. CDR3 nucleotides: TGTGCCACCTCAGGGGAGAGTACAGATACGCAGTATTTT.

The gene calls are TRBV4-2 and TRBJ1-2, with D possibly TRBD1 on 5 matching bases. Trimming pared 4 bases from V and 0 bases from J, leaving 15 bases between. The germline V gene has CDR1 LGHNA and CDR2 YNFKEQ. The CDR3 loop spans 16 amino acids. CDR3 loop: CASSLRQSETNYGYTF. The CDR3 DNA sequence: TGTGCCAGCAGCCTGCGACAGAGCGAAACTAACTATGGCTACACCTTC.

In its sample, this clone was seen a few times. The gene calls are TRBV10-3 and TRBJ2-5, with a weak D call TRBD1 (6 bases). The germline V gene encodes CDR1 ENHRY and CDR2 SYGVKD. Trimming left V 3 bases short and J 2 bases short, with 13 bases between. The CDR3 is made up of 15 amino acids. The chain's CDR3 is CAISEPSGQQETQYF. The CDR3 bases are TGTGCCATCAGTGAACCTTCCGGACAGCAAGAGACCCAGTACTTC.

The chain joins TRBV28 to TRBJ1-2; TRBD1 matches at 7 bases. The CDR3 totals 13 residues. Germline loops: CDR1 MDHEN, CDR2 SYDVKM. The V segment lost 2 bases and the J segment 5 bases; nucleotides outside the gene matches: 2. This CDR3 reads CASSLGQEYGYTF. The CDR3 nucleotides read TGTGCCAGCAGTTTAGGACAGGAGTATGGCTACACCTTC.

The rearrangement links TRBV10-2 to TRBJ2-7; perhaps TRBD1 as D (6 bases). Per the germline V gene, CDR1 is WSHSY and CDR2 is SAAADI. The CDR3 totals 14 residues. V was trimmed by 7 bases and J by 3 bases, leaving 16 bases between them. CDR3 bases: TGCGCCAGCATGGGATCTACAGGGATCTACGAGCAGTACTTC. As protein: CASMGSTGIYEQYF.

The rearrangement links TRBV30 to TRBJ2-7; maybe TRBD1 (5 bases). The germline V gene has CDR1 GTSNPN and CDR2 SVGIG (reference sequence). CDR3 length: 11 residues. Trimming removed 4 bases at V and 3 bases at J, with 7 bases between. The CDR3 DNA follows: TGTGCCTGGAAGGGGTTCTACGAGCAGTACTTC. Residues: CAWKGFYEQYF.

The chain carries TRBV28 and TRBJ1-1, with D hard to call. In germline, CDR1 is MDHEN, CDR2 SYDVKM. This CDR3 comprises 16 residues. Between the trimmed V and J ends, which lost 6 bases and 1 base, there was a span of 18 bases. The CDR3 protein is CASSHSGESENTEAFF. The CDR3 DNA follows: TGTGCCAGCAGCCACTCAGGCGAGTCCGAGAACACTGAAGCTTTCTTT.

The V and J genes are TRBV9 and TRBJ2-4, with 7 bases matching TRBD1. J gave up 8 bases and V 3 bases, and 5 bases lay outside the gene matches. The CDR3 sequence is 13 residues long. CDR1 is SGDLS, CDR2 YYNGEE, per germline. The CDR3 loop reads CASSADRADIQYF. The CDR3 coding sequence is TGTGCCAGCAGCGCAGACAGGGCTGACATTCAGTACTTC.